The 5 T cell receptor beta chains below come from one sample, sequenced in a study of cytomegalovirus exposure and HLA in healthy donors. The PCR employed 60 Vbeta primers together with 13 Jbeta primers. Some clones are missing from TCRdb's copy, which holds only in-frame ones; the method was immunoSEQ multiplex PCR. The sample holds around 99,000 clones, less than 80% seen once. Material: PBMCs. The receptors were gathered from a man in his thirties or forties in good health and CMV-seronegative.

The rearrangement joins TRBV5-1 to TRBJ1-2; a weak D match, TRBD1 (6 bases). The CDR3 has 14 residues. Per germline, CDR1 SGHRS and CDR2 YFSETQ. V lost 6 bases and J 3 bases, leaving 15 bases between the germline ends. As DNA, the CDR3 is TGCGCCAGCACCCCTGGGGGCGACGACTATGGCTACACCTTC. This translates into CASTPGGDDYGYTF.

The V and J genes are TRBV6-1 and TRBJ1-3, with no clear D. CDR1 and CDR2 from the germline V gene are MNHNS and SASEGT. CDR3 length: 12 amino acids. V was clipped by 7 bases and J by 4 bases, with 8 bases between them. As DNA, the CDR3 is TGTGCCAGCATAACTAGCGGAAACACCATATATTTT. Translation gives CASITSGNTIYF.

This clone was detected only a few times. CDR3 in amino acids: CALGQGKGGYTF. The CDR3 DNA reads as TGTGCCTTAGGACAGGGGAAAGGCGGCTACACCTTC. This chain joins TRBV30 and TRBJ1-2, with 9 bases fitting TRBD1. The germline V gene encodes CDR1 GTSNPN and CDR2 SVGIG (reference sequence). The junction had 8 bases not matched to a gene; V was cut back by 7 bases and J by 8 bases. CDR3 length: 12 residues.

J is TRBJ2-3 and V is TRBV27; D is possibly TRBD1 (6 bases). V shed 4 bases and J shed 0 bases, with 17 bases lying between them. Germline CDR1 MNHEY, CDR2 SMNVEV (reference sequence). CDR3 size: 17 residues. The CDR3 loop reads CASSSAQQGHSTDTQYF. Here the CDR3 DNA reads TGTGCCAGCAGTTCCGCTCAGCAGGGACATAGCACAGATACGCAGTATTTT.

V gene TRBV6-5 combines with J gene TRBJ1-1, with 9 bases matching TRBD1. The CDR3 is 15 amino acids. Germline values: CDR1 MNHEY, CDR2 SVGAGI. J was trimmed by 1 base and V by 2 bases; bases with no gene match: 2. The CDR3 DNA reads as TGTGCCAGCAGTTACGAACAGGGGGCGAACACTGAAGCTTTCTTT. Amino acid sequence: CASSYEQGANTEAFF.